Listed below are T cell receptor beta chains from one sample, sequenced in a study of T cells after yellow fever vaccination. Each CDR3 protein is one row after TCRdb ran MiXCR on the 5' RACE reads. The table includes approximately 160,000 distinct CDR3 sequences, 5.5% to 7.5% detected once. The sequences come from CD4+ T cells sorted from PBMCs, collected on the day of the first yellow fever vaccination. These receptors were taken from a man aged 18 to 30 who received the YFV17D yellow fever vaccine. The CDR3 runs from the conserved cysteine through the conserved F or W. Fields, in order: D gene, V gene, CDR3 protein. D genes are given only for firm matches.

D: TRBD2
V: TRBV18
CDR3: CASSPIASGGHEQYF

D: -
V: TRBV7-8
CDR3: CASSLNPGPLEAFF

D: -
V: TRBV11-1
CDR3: CASSSTLGVSAKNIQYF

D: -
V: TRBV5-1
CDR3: CASSDHRASYEQYF

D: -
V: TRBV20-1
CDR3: CSARPSITGELFF

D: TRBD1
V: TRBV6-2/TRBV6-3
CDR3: CASTPDRDVSPLHF

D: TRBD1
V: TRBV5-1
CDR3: CASRVTGVETQYF

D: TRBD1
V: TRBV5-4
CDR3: CASSHRQGANEQYF

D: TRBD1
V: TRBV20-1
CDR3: CSASGQGNQPQHF

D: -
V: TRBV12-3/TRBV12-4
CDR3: CASSLGTEINEQYF

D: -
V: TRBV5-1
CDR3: CASSLAPNGPANTEAFF

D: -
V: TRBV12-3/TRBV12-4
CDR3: CASSSMQGDAYGYTF

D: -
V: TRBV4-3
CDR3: CASSQRPRGTYEQYF

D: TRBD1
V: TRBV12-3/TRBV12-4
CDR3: CASSYGQGATNEKLFF

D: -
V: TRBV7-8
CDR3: CASSLDAPGQFF

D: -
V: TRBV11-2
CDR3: CASSLVQGRVSPLHF

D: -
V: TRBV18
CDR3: CASSPPSGVGRTEAFF

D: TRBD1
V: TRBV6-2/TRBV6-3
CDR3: CASREGQGGGYETQYF

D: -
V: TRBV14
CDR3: CASSSALNTEAFF

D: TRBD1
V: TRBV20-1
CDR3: CSAGDRSSGANVLTF

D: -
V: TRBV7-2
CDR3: CASLVGTQTLPSNGYTF

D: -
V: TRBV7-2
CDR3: CASSPLDGYTF

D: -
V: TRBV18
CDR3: CASSPRFSTGNTGNTIYF

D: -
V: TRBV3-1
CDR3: CASSPWGNTEAFF

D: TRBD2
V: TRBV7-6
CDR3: CASSPRAAGGRNGELFF

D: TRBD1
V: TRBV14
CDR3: CASSQGEGARTEAFF

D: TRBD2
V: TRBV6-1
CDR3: CASSEEWEGLNIQYF

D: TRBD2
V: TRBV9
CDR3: CASKREDNEQFF

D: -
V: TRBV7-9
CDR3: CPSSLALDSSGANVLTF

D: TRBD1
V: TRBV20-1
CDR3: CSVYRDRAHGYTF

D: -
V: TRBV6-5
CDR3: CASIQGVVNTEAFF

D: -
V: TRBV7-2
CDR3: CASSFAISVVTDF

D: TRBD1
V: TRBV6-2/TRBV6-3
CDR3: CASSPQGDGYGYTF

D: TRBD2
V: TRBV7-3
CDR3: CASSLKRWDLAGGRTQYF

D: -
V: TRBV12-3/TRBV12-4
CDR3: CASSTQGYTEAFF

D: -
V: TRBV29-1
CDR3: CSVGGLGTDTQYF

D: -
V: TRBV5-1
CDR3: CASMDGVGATGELFF

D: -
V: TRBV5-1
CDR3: CASTKQAIADTEAFF

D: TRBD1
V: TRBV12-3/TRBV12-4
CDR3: CASRTYDITGAKYGAFF

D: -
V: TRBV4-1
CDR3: CASSQAPIQETQYF

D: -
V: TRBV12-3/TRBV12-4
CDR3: CASSPAELSTDTQYF

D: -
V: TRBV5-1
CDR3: CASSARGAISEAFF